This is a list of T cell receptor beta chains from one sample in a study of cytotoxic CD8 clonotypes in ibrutinib-treated CLL. This table comes from immunoSEQ multiplex PCR, and its TCRdb copy is limited to in-frame clones, with some not included. The repertoire includes 190,000 or so clones, 72% of them detected once, and about an eighth sits in the top ten. Sample: PBMCs, taken after 24 months of ibrutinib treatment. The receptors stem from a human donor with chronic lymphocytic leukemia. CDR3s include the opening cysteine and the closing phenylalanine or tryptophan. The order of the fields is D gene, V gene, CDR3 length, clone size, J gene, CDR3 protein, CDR3 DNA. D genes are given only for firm matches. Size values are once, few and many counts, or a class for expanded clones, and some rows have none.

D gene: -; V gene: TRBV5-1; CDR3 length: 13; clone size: -; J gene: TRBJ1-1; CDR3 protein: CASSVGQNTEAFF; CDR3 DNA: TGCGCCAGCAGCGTGGGCCAGAACACTGAAGCTTTCTTT
D gene: TRBD2; V gene: TRBV9; CDR3 length: 14; clone size: -; J gene: TRBJ2-1; CDR3 protein: CASSVGGGSLYQFF; CDR3 DNA: TGTGCCAGCAGCGTAGGGGGAGGGTCGCTGTACCAGTTCTTC
D gene: TRBD1; V gene: TRBV7-8; CDR3 length: 16; clone size: once; J gene: TRBJ2-5; CDR3 protein: CASSALRGGLQETQYF; CDR3 DNA: TGTGCCAGCAGCGCCCTGAGAGGGGGCCTCCAAGAGACCCAGTACTTC
D gene: -; V gene: TRBV6-5; CDR3 length: 13; clone size: -; J gene: TRBJ2-1; CDR3 protein: CASSYSLLDEQFF; CDR3 DNA: TGTGCCAGCAGTTACTCGCTCCTTGATGAGCAGTTCTTC
D gene: -; V gene: TRBV10-2; CDR3 length: 14; clone size: few; J gene: TRBJ1-1; CDR3 protein: CASSDVGRAPEAFF; CDR3 DNA: TGCGCCAGCAGTGACGTCGGCCGGGCTCCTGAAGCTTTCTTT
D gene: -; V gene: TRBV30; CDR3 length: 12; clone size: -; J gene: TRBJ2-1; CDR3 protein: CAWSVGGQRQFF; CDR3 DNA: TGTGCCTGGAGTGTAGGGGGGCAACGGCAGTTCTTC
D gene: -; V gene: TRBV29-1; CDR3 length: 13; clone size: -; J gene: TRBJ1-1; CDR3 protein: CSVAGQQNTEAFF; CDR3 DNA: TGCAGCGTCGCCGGACAGCAGAACACTGAAGCTTTCTTT
D gene: -; V gene: TRBV2; CDR3 length: 14; clone size: -; J gene: TRBJ2-2; CDR3 protein: CASSDLENTGELFF; CDR3 DNA: TGTGCCAGCAGTGACCTAGAGAACACCGGGGAGCTGTTTTTT
D gene: -; V gene: TRBV28; CDR3 length: 12; clone size: few; J gene: TRBJ1-2; CDR3 protein: CASSSENYGYTF; CDR3 DNA: TGTGCCAGCAGTTCCGAGAACTATGGCTACACCTTC
D gene: TRBD1; V gene: TRBV5-4; CDR3 length: 14; clone size: -; J gene: TRBJ2-5; CDR3 protein: CASSSGQGQETQYF; CDR3 DNA: TGTGCCAGCAGCTCGGGACAGGGCCAAGAGACCCAGTACTTC
D gene: TRBD2; V gene: TRBV7-2; CDR3 length: 15; clone size: -; J gene: TRBJ2-3; CDR3 protein: CASSPGLAATDTQYF; CDR3 DNA: TGTGCCAGCAGCCCGGGACTAGCGGCCACAGATACGCAGTATTTT
D gene: TRBD1; V gene: TRBV4-2; CDR3 length: 15; clone size: -; J gene: TRBJ1-1; CDR3 protein: CASSQDQGEGTEAFF; CDR3 DNA: TGTGCCAGCAGCCAAGATCAGGGGGAGGGTACTGAAGCTTTCTTT
D gene: -; V gene: TRBV9; CDR3 length: 13; clone size: -; J gene: TRBJ2-5; CDR3 protein: CASSGQVRETQYF; CDR3 DNA: TGTGCCAGCAGCGGACAGGTGCGGGAGACCCAGTACTTC
D gene: TRBD1; V gene: TRBV6-6; CDR3 length: 13; clone size: -; J gene: TRBJ1-2; CDR3 protein: CASRRQGADGYTF; CDR3 DNA: TGTGCCAGCAGGCGACAGGGGGCGGACGGCTACACCTTC
D gene: TRBD1; V gene: TRBV9; CDR3 length: 15; clone size: -; J gene: TRBJ2-5; CDR3 protein: CASSRTGLGQETQYF; CDR3 DNA: TGTGCCAGCAGCCGGACAGGGCTCGGCCAAGAGACCCAGTACTTC
D gene: -; V gene: TRBV2; CDR3 length: 13; clone size: -; J gene: TRBJ2-1; CDR3 protein: CASSELTDNEQFF; CDR3 DNA: TGTGCCAGCAGTGAATTGACAGACAATGAGCAGTTCTTC
D gene: -; V gene: TRBV19; CDR3 length: 13; clone size: -; J gene: TRBJ2-2; CDR3 protein: CASRTSPTGELFF; CDR3 DNA: TGTGCCAGTAGGACCTCCCCCACCGGGGAGCTGTTTTTT
D gene: -; V gene: TRBV12-2; CDR3 length: 17; clone size: -; J gene: TRBJ2-3; CDR3 protein: CASRTKGTSGSTDTQYF; CDR3 DNA: TGTGCAAGTCGCACAAAGGGGACTAGCGGTAGCACAGATACGCAGTATTTT
D gene: TRBD1; V gene: TRBV28; CDR3 length: 13; clone size: -; J gene: TRBJ2-3; CDR3 protein: CATKQGEPDTQYF; CDR3 DNA: TGTGCCACCAAACAGGGGGAGCCAGATACGCAGTATTTT
D gene: -; V gene: TRBV18; CDR3 length: 13; clone size: few; J gene: TRBJ2-5; CDR3 protein: CASSPWQQETQYF; CDR3 DNA: TGTGCCAGCTCACCGTGGCAGCAAGAGACCCAGTACTTC
D gene: -; V gene: TRBV14; CDR3 length: 13; clone size: -; J gene: TRBJ1-2; CDR3 protein: CASSQVTHYGYTF; CDR3 DNA: TGTGCCAGCAGCCAAGTTACACATTATGGCTACACCTTC
D gene: TRBD2; V gene: TRBV4-1; CDR3 length: 18; clone size: -; J gene: TRBJ2-1; CDR3 protein: CASSQDRILRGRRNEQFF; CDR3 DNA: TGCGCCAGCAGCCAAGATCGGATTTTACGCGGGAGAAGAAATGAGCAGTTCTTC